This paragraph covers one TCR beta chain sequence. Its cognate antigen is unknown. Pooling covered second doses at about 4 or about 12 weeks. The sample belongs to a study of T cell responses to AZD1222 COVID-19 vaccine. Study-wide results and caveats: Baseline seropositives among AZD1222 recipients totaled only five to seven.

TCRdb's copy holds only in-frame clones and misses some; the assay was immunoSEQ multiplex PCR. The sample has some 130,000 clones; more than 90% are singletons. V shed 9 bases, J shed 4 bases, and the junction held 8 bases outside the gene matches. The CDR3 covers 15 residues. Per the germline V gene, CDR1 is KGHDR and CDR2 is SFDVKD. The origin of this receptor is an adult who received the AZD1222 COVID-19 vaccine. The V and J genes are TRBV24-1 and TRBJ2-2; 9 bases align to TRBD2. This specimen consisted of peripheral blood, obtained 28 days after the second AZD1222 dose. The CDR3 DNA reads TGTGCCACCGAGAAGCGGGGGGCGGGCACCGGGGAGCTGTTTTTT. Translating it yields CATEKRGAGTGELFF.